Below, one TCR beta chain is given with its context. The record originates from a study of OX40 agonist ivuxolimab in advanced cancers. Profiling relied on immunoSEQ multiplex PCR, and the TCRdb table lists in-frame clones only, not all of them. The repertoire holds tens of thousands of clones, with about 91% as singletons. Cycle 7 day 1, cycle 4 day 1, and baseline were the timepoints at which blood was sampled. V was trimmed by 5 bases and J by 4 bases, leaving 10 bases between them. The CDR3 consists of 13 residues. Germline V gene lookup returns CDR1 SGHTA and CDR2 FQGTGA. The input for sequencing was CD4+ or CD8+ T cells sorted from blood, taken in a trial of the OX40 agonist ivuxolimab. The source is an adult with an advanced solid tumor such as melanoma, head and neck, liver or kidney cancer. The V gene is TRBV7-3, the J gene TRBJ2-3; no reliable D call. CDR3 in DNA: TGTGCCAGCAGCGCCGGGTCCGCAGATACGCAGTATTTT. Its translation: CASSAGSADTQYF.